This entry features one TCR beta chain sequence. What it binds is unknown. The source of the sample is a study of shared clonotypes between healthy human individuals. Whole-study results and caveats: Donors were few, which limited the genetic and exposure-history diversity represented. A handful of donors showed sharing of approximately 5% of naive CD4 clonotypes.

Germline V gives CDR1 MNHEY, CDR2 SMNVEV (reference sequence). The CDR3 is 17 residues long. After removal of 5 bases from V and 5 bases from J, the junction contained 9 bases not matched to a gene. Libraries were prepared by immunoSEQ multiplex PCR; TCRdb keeps only in-frame clonotypes and omits some of them. The sample shows around 1.5 million clones, 95% to 99% of them seen only once. This sequence was found in a young man in good health. Sequenced sample: naive CD4+ T cells sorted from blood. Subset specified: CD45RA+ positively selected. V is TRBV27 and J is TRBJ2-2, with TRBD2 identical over 12 bases. CDR3 sequence (DNA): TGTGCCAGCAGTCGTCTAGCGGGAGGGCCGGTTACCGGGGAGCTGTTTTTT. Translated, it gives CASSRLAGGPVTGELFF.